This T cell receptor beta chain derives from a study of response to subunit inactivated influenza vaccine. One entry per CDR3 protein results from TCRdb running MiXCR on the RT-PCR reads. This table has some 500,000 distinct CDR3 sequences, roughly 13% appearing once. Of note for this clonotype: Antigen unknown.

The CDR3 is 14 residues long. V was pared by 0 bases and J by 1 base, with 7 bases between. Germline V lookup: CDR1 LGHNA, CDR2 YSLEER. Notes on the study in general: Every seasonal influenza vaccination brings in few new T cells, the authors suggested.

The chain employs TRBV4-3 and TRBJ2-7; D is unclear. This clonotype originated in a man aged 50-59 years who received an inactivated influenza vaccine. The sample consisted of PBMCs from blood, taken roughly 6 weeks after vaccination. CDR3 bases: TGCGCCAGCAGCCAAGATAAGGCATCCTACGAGCAGTACTTC. Protein product: CASSQDKASYEQYF.